The text below deals with one T cell receptor beta chain. The data were taken from a study of blood T cell repertoires in COVID-19. The repertoire was sequenced with immunoSEQ multiplex PCR; TCRdb's copy has only in-frame clones and lacks some. The table lists about 230,000 clones, over 80% of them singletons. The V gene's germline CDR1 is SGHRS and CDR2 YFSETQ. The V and J ends lost 6 bases and 4 bases, in that order; junction bases with no gene match: 11. CDR3 length: 15 residues. This rearrangement joins TRBV5-1 to TRBJ2-7; 9 bases line up with TRBD2. The sequence came from a middle-aged man with acute or convalescent COVID-19. Sequenced material: peripheral blood. The CDR3 DNA sequence: TGCGCCAGCAACGGTAGCGGGAGTGCATCTTACGAGCAGTACTTC. It encodes CASNGSGSASYEQYF.